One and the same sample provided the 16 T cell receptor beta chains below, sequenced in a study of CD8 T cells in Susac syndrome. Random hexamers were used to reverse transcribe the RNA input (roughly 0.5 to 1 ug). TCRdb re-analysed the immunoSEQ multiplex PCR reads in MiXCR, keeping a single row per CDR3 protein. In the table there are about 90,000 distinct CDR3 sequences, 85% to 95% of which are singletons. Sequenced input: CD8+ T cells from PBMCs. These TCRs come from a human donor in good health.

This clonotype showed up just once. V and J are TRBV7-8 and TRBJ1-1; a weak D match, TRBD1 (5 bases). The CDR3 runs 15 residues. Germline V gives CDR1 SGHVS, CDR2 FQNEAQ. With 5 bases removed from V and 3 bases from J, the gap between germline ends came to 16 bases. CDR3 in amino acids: CASSPMRGIDTEAFF. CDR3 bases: TGTGCCAGCAGCCCCATGAGGGGTATCGACACTGAAGCTTTCTTT. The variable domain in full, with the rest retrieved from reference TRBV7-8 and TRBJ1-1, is GAGVSQSPRYKVAKRGQDVALRCDPISGHVSLFWYQQALGQGPEFLTYFQNEAQLDKSGLPSDRFFAERPEGSVSTLKIQRTQQEDSAVYLCASSPMRGIDTEAFFGQGTRLTVV.

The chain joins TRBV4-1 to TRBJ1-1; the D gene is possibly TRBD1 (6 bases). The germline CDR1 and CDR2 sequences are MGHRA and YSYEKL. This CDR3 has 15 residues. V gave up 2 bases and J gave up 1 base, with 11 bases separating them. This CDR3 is CASSQRQGSNTEAFF. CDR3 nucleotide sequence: TGCGCCAGCAGCCAACGGCAGGGGTCGAACACTGAAGCTTTCTTT.

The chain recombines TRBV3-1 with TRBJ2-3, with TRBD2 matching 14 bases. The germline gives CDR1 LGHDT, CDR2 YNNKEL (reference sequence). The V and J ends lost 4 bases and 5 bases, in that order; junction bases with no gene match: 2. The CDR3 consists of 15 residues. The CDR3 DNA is TGTGCCAGCAGCCCCGGACTAGCGGGGGGAGATACGCAGTATTTT. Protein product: CASSPGLAGGDTQYF.

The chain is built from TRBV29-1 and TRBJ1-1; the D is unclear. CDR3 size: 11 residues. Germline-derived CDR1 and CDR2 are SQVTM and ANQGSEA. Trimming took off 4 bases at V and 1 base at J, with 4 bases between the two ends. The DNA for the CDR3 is TGCAGCGTTGTTAGGAACACTGAAGCTTTCTTT. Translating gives CSVVRNTEAFF.

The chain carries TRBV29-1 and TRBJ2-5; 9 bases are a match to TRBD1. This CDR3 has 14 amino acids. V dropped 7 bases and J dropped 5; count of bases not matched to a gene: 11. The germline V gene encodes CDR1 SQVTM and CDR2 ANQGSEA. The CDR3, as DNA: TGCAGCGCACGGGACAGGGATTCGCTGGAGACCCAGTACTTC. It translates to CSARDRDSLETQYF.

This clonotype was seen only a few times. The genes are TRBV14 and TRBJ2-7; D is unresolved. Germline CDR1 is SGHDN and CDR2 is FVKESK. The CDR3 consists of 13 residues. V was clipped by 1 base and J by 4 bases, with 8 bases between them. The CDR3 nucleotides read TGTGCCAGCAGCCAAGTTCCCGGGTACGAGCAGTACTTC. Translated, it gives CASSQVPGYEQYF.

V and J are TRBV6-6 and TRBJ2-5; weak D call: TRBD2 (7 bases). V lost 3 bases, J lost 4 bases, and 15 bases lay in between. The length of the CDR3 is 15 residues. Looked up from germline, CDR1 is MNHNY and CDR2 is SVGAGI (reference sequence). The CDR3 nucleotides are TGTGCCAGCAGTTATACGGGGGGCCCGGGAGAGACCCAGTACTTC. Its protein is CASSYTGGPGETQYF.

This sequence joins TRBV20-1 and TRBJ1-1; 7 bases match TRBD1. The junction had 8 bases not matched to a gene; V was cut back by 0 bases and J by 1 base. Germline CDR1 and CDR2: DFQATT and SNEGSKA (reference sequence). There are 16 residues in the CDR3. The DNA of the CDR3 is TGCAGTGCTAGAGATTATCGGGGACAGCGGAACACTGAAGCTTTCTTT. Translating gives CSARDYRGQRNTEAFF.

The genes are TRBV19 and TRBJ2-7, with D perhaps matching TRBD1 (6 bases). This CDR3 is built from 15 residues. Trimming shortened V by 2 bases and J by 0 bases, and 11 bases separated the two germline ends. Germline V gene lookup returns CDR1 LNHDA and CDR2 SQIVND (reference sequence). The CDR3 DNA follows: TGTGCCAGTAGTATACCAGGGGACCTCTCCTACGAGCAGTACTTC. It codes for CASSIPGDLSYEQYF.

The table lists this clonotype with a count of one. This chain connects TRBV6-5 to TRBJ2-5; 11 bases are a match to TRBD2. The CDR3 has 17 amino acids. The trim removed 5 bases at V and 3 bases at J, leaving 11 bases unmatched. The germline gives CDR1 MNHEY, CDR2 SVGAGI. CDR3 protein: CASSQTSLLAGEETQYF. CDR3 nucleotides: TGTGCCAGCAGTCAGACGAGTTTACTAGCGGGGGAAGAGACCCAGTACTTC.

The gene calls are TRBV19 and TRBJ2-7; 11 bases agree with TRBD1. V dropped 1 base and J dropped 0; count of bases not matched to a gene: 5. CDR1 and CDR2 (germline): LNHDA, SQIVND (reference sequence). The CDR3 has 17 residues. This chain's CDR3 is CASSIGTGGYSSYEQYF. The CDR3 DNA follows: TGTGCCAGTAGTATAGGGACAGGGGGCTATAGCTCCTACGAGCAGTACTTC.

Here the CDR3 DNA reads TGTGCCAGCAGTCTAGCGGGGGGGCCGGGCGATGAGCAGTTCTTC. Amino acids: CASSLAGGPGDEQFF. The genes are TRBV2 and TRBJ2-1, with TRBD2 identical over 12 bases. The CDR3 has 15 amino acids. Trimming removed 5 bases from V and 8 bases from J; junction bases left unmatched: 7. Per germline, CDR1 SNHLY and CDR2 FYNNEI.

The CDR3 region is CASSEALAGGSYNEQFF. DNA of the CDR3: TGTGCCAGCAGTGAAGCGCTGGCGGGGGGATCCTACAATGAGCAGTTCTTC. V gene TRBV2 combines with J gene TRBJ2-1; the match to TRBD2 covers 8 bases. The CDR3 has 17 residues. The germline V gene has CDR1 SNHLY and CDR2 FYNNEI. The junction had 5 bases not matched to a gene; V was cut back by 0 bases and J by 1 base.

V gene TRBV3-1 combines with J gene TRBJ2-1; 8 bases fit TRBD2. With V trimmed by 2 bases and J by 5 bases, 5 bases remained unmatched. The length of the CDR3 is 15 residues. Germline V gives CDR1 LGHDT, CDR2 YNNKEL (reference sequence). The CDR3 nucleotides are TGTGCCAGCAGCCAAATTACGGGGGGGAACAATGAGCAGTTCTTC. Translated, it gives CASSQITGGNNEQFF.

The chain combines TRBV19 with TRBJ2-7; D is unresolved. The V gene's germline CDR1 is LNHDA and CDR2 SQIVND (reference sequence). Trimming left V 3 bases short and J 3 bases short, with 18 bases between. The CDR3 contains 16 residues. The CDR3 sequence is CASSMALASGYYEQYF. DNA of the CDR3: TGTGCCAGTAGTATGGCGTTGGCCTCCGGATACTACGAGCAGTACTTC.

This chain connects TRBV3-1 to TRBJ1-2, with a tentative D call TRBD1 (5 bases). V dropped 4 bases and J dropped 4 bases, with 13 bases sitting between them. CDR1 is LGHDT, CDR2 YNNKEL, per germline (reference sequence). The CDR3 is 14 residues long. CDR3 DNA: TGTGCCAGCAGCCCTCCCGGGGCAGGCTATGGCTACACCTTC. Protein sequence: CASSPPGAGYGYTF.